This TCR beta chain stems from a study of Graves' ophthalmopathy and Graves' hyperthyroidism. Whole-study results and caveats: Prediction of ophthalmopathy progression reached roughly 70% sensitivity and around 76% specificity.

TCR beta CDR3 regions were amplified from RNA transcripts. Amplification began with first-round RT-PCR using HTBI primers, then second-round multiplex PCR was performed. TCRdb recomputed calls from the multiplex PCR reads with MiXCR, one row per CDR3 protein. The sample consists of over 650,000 distinct CDR3 sequences, roughly 41% of them appearing once. With V trimmed by 4 bases and J by 3 bases, 14 bases remained unmatched. The CDR3 has 18 residues. Per germline, CDR1 SNHLY and CDR2 FYNNEI. Comments on this clonotype: What it binds is not known.

Patients were excluded if they had other autoimmune diseases or uncontrolled infections, and likewise if pregnancy or lactation applied. The material sequenced was peripheral blood. The chain uses TRBV2 and TRBJ1-5; 8 bases are a match to TRBD1. This clonotype was obtained from an adult man with Graves' ophthalmopathy. CDR3 protein: CASSASGQGGQPNQPQHF. The CDR3 region has the DNA TGTGCCAGCAGTGCAAGTGGACAGGGAGGTCAGCCCAATCAGCCCCAGCATTTT.